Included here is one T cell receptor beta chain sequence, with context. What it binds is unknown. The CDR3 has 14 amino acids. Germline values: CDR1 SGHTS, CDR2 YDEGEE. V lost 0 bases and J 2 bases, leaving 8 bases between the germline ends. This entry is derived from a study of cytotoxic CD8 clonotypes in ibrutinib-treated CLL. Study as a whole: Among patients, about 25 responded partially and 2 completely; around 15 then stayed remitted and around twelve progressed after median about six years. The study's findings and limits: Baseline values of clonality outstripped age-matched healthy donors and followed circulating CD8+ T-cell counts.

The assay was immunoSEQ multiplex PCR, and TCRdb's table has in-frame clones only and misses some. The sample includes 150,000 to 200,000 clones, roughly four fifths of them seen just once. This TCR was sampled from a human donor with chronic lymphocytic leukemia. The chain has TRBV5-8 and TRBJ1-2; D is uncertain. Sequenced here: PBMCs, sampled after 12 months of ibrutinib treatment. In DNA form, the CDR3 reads TGTGCCAGCAGCTTGGGGGGAACAAACTATGGCTACACCTTC. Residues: CASSLGGTNYGYTF. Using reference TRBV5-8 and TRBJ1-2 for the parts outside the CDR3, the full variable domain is EAGVTQSPTHLIKTRGQQATLRCSPISGHTSVYWYQQALGLGLQFLLWYDEGEERNRGNFPPRFSGRQFPNYSSELNVNALELEDSALYLCASSLGGTNYGYTFGSGTRLTVV.